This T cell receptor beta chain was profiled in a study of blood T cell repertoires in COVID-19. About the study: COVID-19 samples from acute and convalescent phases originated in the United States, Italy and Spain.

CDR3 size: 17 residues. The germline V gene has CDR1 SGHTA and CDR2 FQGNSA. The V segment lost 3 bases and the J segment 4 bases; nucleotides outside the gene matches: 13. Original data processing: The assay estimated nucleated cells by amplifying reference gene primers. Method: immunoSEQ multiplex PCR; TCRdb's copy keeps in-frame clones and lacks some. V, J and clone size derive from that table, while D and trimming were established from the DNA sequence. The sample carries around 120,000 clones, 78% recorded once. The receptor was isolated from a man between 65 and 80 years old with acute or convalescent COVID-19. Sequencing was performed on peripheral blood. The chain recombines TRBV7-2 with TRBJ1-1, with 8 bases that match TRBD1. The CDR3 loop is CASSFSSDRGFLTEAFF. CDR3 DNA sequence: TGTGCCAGCAGCTTTTCGAGCGACAGGGGATTTCTCACTGAAGCTTTCTTT.